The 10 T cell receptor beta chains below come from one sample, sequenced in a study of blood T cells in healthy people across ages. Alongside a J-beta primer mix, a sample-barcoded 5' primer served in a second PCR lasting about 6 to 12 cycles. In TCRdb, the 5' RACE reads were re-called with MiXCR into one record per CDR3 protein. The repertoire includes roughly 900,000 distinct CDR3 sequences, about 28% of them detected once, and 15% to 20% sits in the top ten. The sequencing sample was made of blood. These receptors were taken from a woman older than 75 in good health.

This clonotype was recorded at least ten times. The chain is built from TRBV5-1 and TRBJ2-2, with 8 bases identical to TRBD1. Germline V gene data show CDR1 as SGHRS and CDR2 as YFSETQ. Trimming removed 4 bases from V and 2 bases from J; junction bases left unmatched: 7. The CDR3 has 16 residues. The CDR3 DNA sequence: TGCGCCAGCAGCGGACAGGGTTGGGCAAACACCGGGGAGCTGTTTTTT. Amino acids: CASSGQGWANTGELFF.

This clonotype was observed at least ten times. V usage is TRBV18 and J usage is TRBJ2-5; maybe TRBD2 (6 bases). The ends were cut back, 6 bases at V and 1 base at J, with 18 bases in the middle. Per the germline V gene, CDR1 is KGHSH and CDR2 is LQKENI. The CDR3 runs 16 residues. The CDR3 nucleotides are TGTGCCAGCTCTCGTGGAGGGACGGCCCTCCAAGAGACCCAGTACTTC. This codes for CASSRGGTALQETQYF.

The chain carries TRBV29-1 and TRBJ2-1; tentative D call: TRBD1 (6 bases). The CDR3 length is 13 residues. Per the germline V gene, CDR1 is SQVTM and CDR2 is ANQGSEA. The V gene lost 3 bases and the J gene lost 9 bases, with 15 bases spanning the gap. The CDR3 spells CSVDRGVLSEQFF. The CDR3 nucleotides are TGCAGCGTTGACAGGGGCGTTTTAAGTGAGCAGTTCTTC.

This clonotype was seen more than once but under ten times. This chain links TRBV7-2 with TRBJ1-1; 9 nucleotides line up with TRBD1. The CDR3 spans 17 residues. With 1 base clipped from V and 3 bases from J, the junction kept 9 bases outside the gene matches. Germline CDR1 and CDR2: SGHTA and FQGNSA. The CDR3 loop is CASSLVGQGPGDTEAFF. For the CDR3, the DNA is TGTGCCAGCAGCTTAGTGGGACAGGGTCCCGGAGACACTGAAGCTTTCTTT.

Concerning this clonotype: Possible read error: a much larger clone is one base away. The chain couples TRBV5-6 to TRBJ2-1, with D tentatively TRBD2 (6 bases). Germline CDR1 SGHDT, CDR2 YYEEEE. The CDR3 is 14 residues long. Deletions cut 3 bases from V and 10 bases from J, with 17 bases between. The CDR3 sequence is CASSWGGGLWEQFF. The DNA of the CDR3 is TGTGCCAGCAGCTGGGGTGGAGGGCTGTGGGAGCAGTTCTTC.

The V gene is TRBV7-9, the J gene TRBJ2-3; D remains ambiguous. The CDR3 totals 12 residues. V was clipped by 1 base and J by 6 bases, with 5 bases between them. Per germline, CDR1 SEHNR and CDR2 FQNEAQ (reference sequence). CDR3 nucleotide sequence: TGTGCCAGCAGCTTAGACGACGATACGCAGTATTTT. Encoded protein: CASSLDDDTQYF. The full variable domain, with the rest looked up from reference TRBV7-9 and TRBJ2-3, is DTGVSQNPRHKITKRGQNVTFRCDPISEHNRLYWYRQTLGQGPEFLTYFQNEAQLEKSRLLSDRFSAERPKGSFSTLEIQRTEQGDSAMYLCASSLDDDTQYFGPGTRLTVL.

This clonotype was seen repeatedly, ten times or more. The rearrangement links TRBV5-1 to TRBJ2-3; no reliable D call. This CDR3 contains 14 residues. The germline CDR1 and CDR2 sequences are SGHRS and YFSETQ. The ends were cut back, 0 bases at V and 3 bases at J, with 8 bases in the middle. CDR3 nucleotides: TGCGCCAGCAGCTTGGGGTCCGAGACAGATACGCAGTATTTT. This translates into CASSLGSETDTQYF.

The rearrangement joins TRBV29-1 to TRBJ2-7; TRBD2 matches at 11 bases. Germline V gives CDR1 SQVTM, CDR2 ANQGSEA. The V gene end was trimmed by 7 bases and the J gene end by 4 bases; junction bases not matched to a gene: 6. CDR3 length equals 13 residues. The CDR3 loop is CSAAGTSGYEQYF. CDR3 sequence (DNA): TGCAGCGCCGCCGGGACTAGCGGATACGAGCAGTACTTC.

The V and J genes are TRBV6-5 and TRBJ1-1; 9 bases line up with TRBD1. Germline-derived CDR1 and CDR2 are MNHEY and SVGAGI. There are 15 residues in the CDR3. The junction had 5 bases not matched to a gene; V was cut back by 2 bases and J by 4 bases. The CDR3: CASSYNRGPATEAFF. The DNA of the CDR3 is TGTGCCAGCAGTTACAACAGGGGGCCAGCCACTGAAGCTTTCTTT.

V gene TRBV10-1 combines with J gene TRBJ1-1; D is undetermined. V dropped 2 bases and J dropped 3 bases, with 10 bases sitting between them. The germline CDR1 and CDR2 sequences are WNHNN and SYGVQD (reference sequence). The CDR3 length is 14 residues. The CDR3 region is CASSERRRYTEAFF. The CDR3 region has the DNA TGCGCCAGCAGTGAGAGGAGGCGGTACACTGAAGCTTTCTTT.